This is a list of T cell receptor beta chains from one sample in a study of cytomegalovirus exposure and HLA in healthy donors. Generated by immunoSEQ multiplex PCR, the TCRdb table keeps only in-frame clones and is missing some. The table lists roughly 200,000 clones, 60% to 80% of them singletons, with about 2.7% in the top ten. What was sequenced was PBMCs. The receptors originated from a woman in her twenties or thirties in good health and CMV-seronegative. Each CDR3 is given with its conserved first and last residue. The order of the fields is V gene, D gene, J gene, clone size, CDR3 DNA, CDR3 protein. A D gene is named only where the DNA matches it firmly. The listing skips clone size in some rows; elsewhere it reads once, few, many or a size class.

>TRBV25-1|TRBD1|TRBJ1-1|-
TGTGCCAGCACGTACAGGGGGCACACTGAAGCTTTCTTT
CASTYRGHTEAFF
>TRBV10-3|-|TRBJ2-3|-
TGTGCCATCAGTGAGTCTTACATCCCAGATACGCAGTATTTT
CAISESYIPDTQYF
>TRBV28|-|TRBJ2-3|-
TGTGCCAGCAGACTTAGCCCCCCACACCTTTATCGGCAGTATTTT
CASRLSPPHLYRQYF
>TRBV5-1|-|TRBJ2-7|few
TGCGCCAGCAGCGTACGGCTAGCTCCCTACGAGCAGTACTTC
CASSVRLAPYEQYF
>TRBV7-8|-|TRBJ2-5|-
TGTGCCAGCAGCGCAGAGCAGGGTAACTGGGAGACCCAGTACTTC
CASSAEQGNWETQYF
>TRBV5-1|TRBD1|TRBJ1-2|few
TGCGCCAGCAGCTTGGAGGACAGGGGAGGGCTCTATGGCTACACCTTC
CASSLEDRGGLYGYTF
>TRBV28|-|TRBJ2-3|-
TGTGCCAGCAGTTGGGGCGCCAACACAGATACGCAGTATTTT
CASSWGANTDTQYF
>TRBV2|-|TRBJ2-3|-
TGTGCCAGCACCTACACAGATACGCAGTATTTT
CASTYTDTQYF
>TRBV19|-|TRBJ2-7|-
TGTGCCAGTAGTATCACCAGGGTATCCTACGAGCAGTACTTC
CASSITRVSYEQYF
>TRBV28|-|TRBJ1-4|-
TGTGCCAGCAGTTTATGGGGGCTATATAATGAAAAACTGTTTTTT
CASSLWGLYNEKLFF
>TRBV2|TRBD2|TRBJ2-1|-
TGTGCCACTATCTTAGAACAGACAGCGGGGAGCTCCTACAATGAGCAGTTCTTC
CATILEQTAGSSYNEQFF
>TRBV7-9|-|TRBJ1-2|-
TGTGCCAGCAGCTTAACGGGCTTAATCGACAGACACTATGGCTACACCTTC
CASSLTGLIDRHYGYTF
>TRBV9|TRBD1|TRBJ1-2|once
TGTGCCAGCAGTCGGACAGGGGGCTATGGCTACACCTTC
CASSRTGGYGYTF
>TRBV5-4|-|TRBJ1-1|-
TGTGCCAGCAGCTTGGGGGCAGGGAAGGCCTCCCCTGAAGCTTTCTTT
CASSLGAGKASPEAFF
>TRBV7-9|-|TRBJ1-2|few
TGTTCCAGCAGCTTAACGGGCTATGGCTACACCTTC
CSSSLTGYGYTF
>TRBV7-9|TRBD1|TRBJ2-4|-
TGTGCCAGCAGCTTACCGGACAGGGAAGCCGCCAAAAACATTCAGTACTTC
CASSLPDREAAKNIQYF
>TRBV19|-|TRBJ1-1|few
TGTGCCAGTAGTATAGTGAGCGGGATGAACACTGAAGCTTTCTTT
CASSIVSGMNTEAFF
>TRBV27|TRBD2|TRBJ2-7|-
TGTGCCCCCGCTGCAGCGGGAAGCGAGCAGTACTTC
CAPAAAGSEQYF
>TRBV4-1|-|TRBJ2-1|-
TGCGCCAGCAGCCAGAAACCCGATGGGAGCTCCTACAATGAGCAGTTCTTC
CASSQKPDGSSYNEQFF
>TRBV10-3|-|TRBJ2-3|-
TGTGCCATCAGGGCAGAAAGCACAGATACGCAGTATTTT
CAIRAESTDTQYF
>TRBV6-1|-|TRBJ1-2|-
TGTGCCAGCAGTGACACGGGGAACTATGGCTACACCTTC
CASSDTGNYGYTF
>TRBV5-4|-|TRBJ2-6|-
TGTGCCAGCAGCCTTGACAGGTTGGGAGCCAACGTCCTGACTTTC
CASSLDRLGANVLTF
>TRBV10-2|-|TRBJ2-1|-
TGCGCCAGCATCCCGACTAGTAGAATGGCTAATGAGCAGTTCTTC
CASIPTSRMANEQFF
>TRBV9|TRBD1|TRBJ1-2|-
TGTGCCAGCAGCCCCTACCGACAGGGTTCAGGTGGCTACACCTTC
CASSPYRQGSGGYTF
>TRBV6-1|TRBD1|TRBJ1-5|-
TGTGCCAGCAGGAACCGGGACAGGGCATTTCAGCCCCAGCATTTT
CASRNRDRAFQPQHF
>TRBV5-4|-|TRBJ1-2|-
TGTGCCAGCACCTACCGCGGGGGGGGTGGCTACACCTTC
CASTYRGGGGYTF
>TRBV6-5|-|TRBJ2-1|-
TGTGCCAGCAGTTACGAGGGCTACAATGAGCAGTTCTTC
CASSYEGYNEQFF
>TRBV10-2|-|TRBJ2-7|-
TGCGCCAGCCTCGGGGAGGTCGGCTACGAGCAGTACTTC
CASLGEVGYEQYF
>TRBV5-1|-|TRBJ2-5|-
TGCGCCAGCAGCTTAGGGACACTCAGTGGGGAGACCCAGTACTTC
CASSLGTLSGETQYF
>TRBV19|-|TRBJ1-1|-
TGTGCCAGTAGTATTTCAGGCTTGAACACTGAAGCTTTCTTT
CASSISGLNTEAFF
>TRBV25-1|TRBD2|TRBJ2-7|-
TGTGCCAGCAGGGGGGGGGTATACGAGCAGTACTTC
CASRGGVYEQYF
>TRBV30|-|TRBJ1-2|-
TGTGCCTGGAGGGTCCAGGGTTCTTGGTACCCTGGCTACACCTTC
CAWRVQGSWYPGYTF
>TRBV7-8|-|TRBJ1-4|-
TGTGCCAGCAGAACCGACATCAGGGAAAAACTGTTTTTT
CASRTDIREKLFF
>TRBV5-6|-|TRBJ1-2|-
TGTGCCAGCAGGACCCTAGAGGGCTATGGCTACACCTTC
CASRTLEGYGYTF
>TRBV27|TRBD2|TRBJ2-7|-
TGTGCCAGCAGCTCCGCGGGGGGCCCCTACGAGCAGTACTTC
CASSSAGGPYEQYF
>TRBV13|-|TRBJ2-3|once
TGTGCCAGCAGCTTAGTGACTGATACAGATACGCAGTATTTT
CASSLVTDTDTQYF
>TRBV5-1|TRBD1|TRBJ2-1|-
TGCGCCAGCAGCCCGACAGGGTACAATGAGCAGTTCTTC
CASSPTGYNEQFF
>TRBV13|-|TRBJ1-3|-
TGTGCCAGCAGCACCGCCCCATACAGGGTCTCTGGAAACACCATATATTTT
CASSTAPYRVSGNTIYF
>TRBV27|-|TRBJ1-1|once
TGTGCCAGCAACCGAGGAGGGGAGAACACTGAAGCTTTCTTT
CASNRGGENTEAFF
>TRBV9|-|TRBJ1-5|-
TGTGCCAGCAGCCTCCTGTCCCAGGCAAGCAATCAGCCCCAGCATTTT
CASSLLSQASNQPQHF
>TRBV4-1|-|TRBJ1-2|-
TGCGCCAGCAGCCCCTCCGACAGGAGCTATGGCTACACCTTC
CASSPSDRSYGYTF
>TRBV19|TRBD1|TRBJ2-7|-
TGTGCCAGTAGTACAAACAGGGGCTACGAGCAGTACTTC
CASSTNRGYEQYF